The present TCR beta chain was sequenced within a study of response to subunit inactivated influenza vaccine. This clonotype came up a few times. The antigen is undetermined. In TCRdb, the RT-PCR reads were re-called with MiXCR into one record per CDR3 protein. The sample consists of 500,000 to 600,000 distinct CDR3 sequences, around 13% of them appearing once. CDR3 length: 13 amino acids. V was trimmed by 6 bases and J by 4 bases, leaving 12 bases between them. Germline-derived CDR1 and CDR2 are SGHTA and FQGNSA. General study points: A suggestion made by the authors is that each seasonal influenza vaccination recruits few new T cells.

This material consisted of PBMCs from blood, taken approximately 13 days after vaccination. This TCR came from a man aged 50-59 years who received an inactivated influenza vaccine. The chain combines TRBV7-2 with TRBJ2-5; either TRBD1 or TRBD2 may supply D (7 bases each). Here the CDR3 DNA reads TGTGCCAGCAGGTCCAGGGGGGGAGAGACCCAGTACTTC. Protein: CASRSRGGETQYF.